This entry lists 30 T cell receptor beta chains sequenced from one sample in a study of blood T cell repertoires in COVID-19. The repertoire was sequenced with immunoSEQ multiplex PCR; TCRdb's copy has only in-frame clones and lacks some. The sample shows 180,000 or so clones, approximately 89% of them seen only once. Sequencing was done on a sample of peripheral blood. Receptors were obtained from a woman in her sixties with acute or convalescent COVID-19.

The V and J genes are TRBV28 and TRBJ1-1, with D hard to call. Germline CDR1 reads MDHEN; CDR2 reads SYDVKM. Trimming took off 10 bases at V and 5 bases at J, with 11 bases between the two ends. This CDR3 has 11 residues. The CDR3 here is CATLLLTEAFF. The CDR3 coding sequence is TGTGCCACTTTATTATTGACTGAAGCTTTCTTT.

The table lists this clone with a count of one. V usage is TRBV19 and J usage is TRBJ1-5; D is ambiguous. Germline values: CDR1 LNHDA, CDR2 SQIVND (reference sequence). V lost 3 bases and J 1 base, leaving 10 bases between the germline ends. This CDR3 has 15 residues. The CDR3 region is CASSIAGQSNQPQHF. CDR3 nucleotide sequence: TGTGCCAGTAGTATTGCGGGCCAGAGCAATCAGCCCCAGCATTTT.

This chain joins TRBV5-1 and TRBJ1-2; 8 nucleotides match TRBD1. This CDR3 region has 12 residues. Germline CDR1 reads SGHRS; CDR2 reads YFSETQ. Losses at the gene ends were 4 bases for V and 7 bases for J; bases not matched to a gene: 3. CDR3 in amino acids: CASSPGGGGYTF. CDR3 DNA sequence: TGCGCCAGCAGCCCAGGGGGCGGTGGCTACACCTTC.

This clone has a single count. V is TRBV19 and J is TRBJ1-2; 9 positions match TRBD1. Germline V gives CDR1 LNHDA, CDR2 SQIVND (reference sequence). This CDR3 comprises 15 residues. V lost 4 bases to trimming and J lost 8 bases; unmatched junction nucleotides: 11. Here the CDR3 DNA reads TGTGCCAGTAGTACCCAAACCGGGACAGGGTACGGCTACACCTTC. This sequence encodes CASSTQTGTGYGYTF.

This clone was counted a single time. Other nucleotide sequences from this sample produce the same CDR3. V and J are TRBV5-1 and TRBJ2-2, with 8 bases fitting TRBD2. The CDR3 sequence is 15 residues long. Germline loops: CDR1 SGHRS, CDR2 YFSETQ. Trimming took 5 bases from V and 5 from J; bases not matched to a gene: 8. CDR3 coding DNA: TGCGCCAGCAGTCCCAGCGGGAGAGAGACCGGGGAGCTGTTTTTT. This encodes CASSPSGRETGELFF.

This clone was seen once. The rearrangement uses TRBV30 and TRBJ2-3; TRBD1 matches 8 bases. The CDR3 extends over 15 amino acids. The germline V gene encodes CDR1 GTSNPN and CDR2 SVGIG (reference sequence). With 2 bases clipped from V and 3 bases from J, the junction kept 7 bases outside the gene matches. The CDR3 coding sequence is TGTGCCTGGAGTTCGGCAGGGGGCAGGACAGATACGCAGTATTTT. Residues: CAWSSAGGRTDTQYF.

This chain connects TRBV12-3 or TRBV12-4 to TRBJ1-2; 8 nucleotides match TRBD1. V dropped 6 bases and J dropped 8; count of bases not matched to a gene: 8. CDR3 length equals 13 residues. This CDR3 reads CASSQTGVEGYTF. The CDR3 coding sequence is TGTGCCAGCAGCCAGACAGGGGTGGAAGGCTACACCTTC.

The V gene is TRBV27, the J gene TRBJ1-1; no clear D. V lost 2 bases and J 1 base, leaving 8 bases between the germline ends. This CDR3 spans 14 amino acids. The germline CDR1 and CDR2 sequences are MNHEY and SMNVEV (reference sequence). The CDR3 region is CASSLTGRNTEAFF. The CDR3 DNA reads TGTGCCAGCAGTTTAACGGGGAGGAACACTGAAGCTTTCTTT.

The V call is TRBV10-3, the J call TRBJ2-7; 13 nucleotides line up with TRBD2. The CDR3 length is 15 residues. Unmatched junction bases numbered 6, after V lost 6 bases and J lost 4 bases. Germline V gene data show CDR1 as ENHRY and CDR2 as SYGVKD. CDR3 in amino acids: CAISFGTSGNYEQYF. CDR3 nucleotide sequence: TGTGCCATCAGCTTCGGGACTAGCGGGAATTACGAGCAGTACTTC.

The CDR3: CAIQSGATQPQHF. In DNA, the CDR3 is TGTGCCATCCAGAGCGGGGCGACGCAGCCCCAGCATTTT. The chain combines TRBV10-3 with TRBJ1-5; D may be TRBD1 (5 bases). V lost 8 bases, J lost 7 bases, and 15 bases lay in between. The CDR3 consists of 13 residues. In germline, CDR1 is ENHRY, CDR2 SYGVKD.

This clone came up a few times. Additional DNA sequences in this sample encode the identical CDR3. The genes are TRBV11-2 and TRBJ2-1, with a possible D match to TRBD2 (6 bases). This CDR3 is 12 amino acids long. V lost 5 bases, J lost 7 bases, and 9 bases lay in between. CDR1 is SGHAT, CDR2 FQNNGV, per germline. Here the CDR3 reads CASSPLANEQFF. CDR3 DNA sequence: TGTGCCAGCAGCCCCCTAGCGAATGAGCAGTTCTTC.

The chain recombines TRBV18 with TRBJ1-2; the match to TRBD1 covers 10 bases. Germline V gene data show CDR1 as KGHSH and CDR2 as LQKENI. V shed 0 bases and J 3 bases; nucleotides not matched to a gene: 1. The CDR3 loop spans 15 amino acids. The chain's CDR3 is CASSPPGQGHYGYTF. CDR3 DNA: TGTGCCAGCTCACCACCGGGACAGGGGCACTATGGCTACACCTTC.

V gene TRBV27 combines with J gene TRBJ1-1; TRBD1 matches at 10 bases. This CDR3 is 19 amino acids long. Germline V lookup: CDR1 MNHEY, CDR2 SMNVEV (reference sequence). With V trimmed by 6 bases and J by 2 bases, 18 bases remained unmatched. The CDR3: CASRSGTGEMALFNTEAFF. In nucleotides, the CDR3 is TGTGCCAGCAGGTCCGGGACAGGGGAAATGGCATTATTTAACACTGAAGCTTTCTTT.

This chain links TRBV6-1 with TRBJ1-2; weak D call: TRBD1 (5 bases). The CDR3 has 13 residues. V was cut by 3 bases and J by 4 bases, with 9 bases left in between. Germline V lookup: CDR1 MNHNS, CDR2 SASEGT. The CDR3 is CASSERGSYGYTF. In nucleotides, the CDR3 is TGTGCCAGCAGTGAGCGGGGGTCCTATGGCTACACCTTC.

This chain connects TRBV4-2 to TRBJ1-6, with TRBD1 identical over 9 bases. The germline gives CDR1 LGHNA, CDR2 YNFKEQ. The V segment lost 0 bases and the J segment 12 bases; nucleotides outside the gene matches: 9. This CDR3 has 16 amino acids. This CDR3 is CASSQDTRQGVQPLHF. The DNA of the CDR3 is TGTGCCAGCAGCCAAGATACCCGACAGGGGGTTCAACCCCTCCACTTT.

The chain recombines TRBV19 with TRBJ2-1; 9 nucleotides line up with TRBD2. J gave up 9 bases and V 5 bases, and 5 bases lay outside the gene matches. CDR3 size: 13 residues. CDR1 LNHDA and CDR2 SQIVND come from the germline V gene (reference sequence). The CDR3 region has the DNA TGTGCCAGTAGTCCGCTAGCGGGAACTGAGCAGTTCTTC. The encoded protein is CASSPLAGTEQFF. The full variable domain, in which reference TRBV19 and TRBJ2-1 provide the parts outside the CDR3, is DGGITQSPKYLFRKEGQNVTLSCEQNLNHDAMYWYRQDPGQGLRLIYYSQIVNDFQKGDIAEGYSVSREKKESFPLTVTSAQKNPTAFYLCASSPLAGTEQFFGPGTRLTVL.

For this clone: A read error may produce the germline difference seen at one junction end. This chain links TRBV6-5 with TRBJ1-1, with 9 positions matching TRBD1. The CDR3 contains 13 residues. The V gene's germline CDR1 is MNHEY and CDR2 SVGAGI. The CDR3 reads CASSYGTGLRLSF. CDR3 DNA: TGTGCCAGCAGTTACGGGACAGGGTTGAGGCTGAGTTTT.

The V gene is TRBV7-9, the J gene TRBJ2-3; D is perhaps TRBD2 (6 bases). The CDR3 consists of 15 residues. The ends were cut back, 1 base at V and 2 bases at J, with 10 bases in the middle. The germline V gene has CDR1 SEHNR and CDR2 FQNEAQ (reference sequence). In DNA form, the CDR3 reads TGTGCCAGCAGCTTAGATGCGGGGCTCACAGATACGCAGTATTTT. As protein: CASSLDAGLTDTQYF.

The genes are TRBV29-1 and TRBJ1-1; a possible D gene is TRBD1 (6 bases). V lost 7 bases and J lost 1, with 10 bases in between. The V gene's germline CDR1 is SQVTM and CDR2 ANQGSEA. The CDR3 spans 12 residues. CDR3 loop: CSAGAENTEAFF. The CDR3 bases are TGCAGCGCGGGGGCCGAGAACACTGAAGCTTTCTTT.

The rearrangement links TRBV28 to TRBJ2-5; D possibly corresponds to TRBD2 (5 bases). The V gene's germline CDR1 is MDHEN and CDR2 SYDVKM. The V end was cut by 7 bases, the J end by 5 bases, with 11 bases between. CDR3 length equals 12 residues. As DNA, the CDR3 is TGTGCCAGCAACCGGTTAGCGGAGACCCAGTACTTC. Residues: CASNRLAETQYF.

This rearrangement joins TRBV4-1 to TRBJ2-5, with a possible D match to TRBD2 (5 bases). Germline V gives CDR1 MGHRA, CDR2 YSYEKL. The CDR3 runs to 14 residues. Trimming stripped 1 base from V and 4 bases from J, with 10 bases between. The CDR3 region is CASSQVGEGETQYF. The CDR3, as DNA: TGCGCCAGCAGCCAAGTAGGAGAGGGAGAGACCCAGTACTTC.

This clone occurred a few times. The junction shows a germline mismatch at one end, possibly a read error. V is TRBV3-1 (or the pseudogene TRBV3-2) and J is TRBJ1-5; tentatively, D is TRBD1 (6 bases). This CDR3 has 14 residues. CDR1 is LGHDT and CDR2 is YNNKEL in the germline V gene (reference sequence). CDR3 residues: CASSQTGSSQPQHF. CDR3 DNA: TGTGCCAGCAGTCAGACAGGTAGCAGTCAGCCCCAGCATTTT.

The chain links TRBV29-1 to TRBJ2-7; TRBD1 aligns across 9 bases. V was clipped by 6 bases and J by 7 bases; unmatched bases: 13. The germline V gene encodes CDR1 SQVTM and CDR2 ANQGSEA. The CDR3 consists of 14 residues. CDR3 in DNA: TGCAGCGTCGTGGTCGGGACAGGGTTGAGGGAGCAGTACTTC. This encodes CSVVVGTGLREQYF.

This chain joins TRBV7-2 and TRBJ2-5; 7 bases are shared with TRBD1. The J segment lost 2 bases and the V segment lost 5 bases, leaving 5 bases of the junction unmatched. The CDR3 has 14 residues. Germline loops: CDR1 SGHTA, CDR2 FQGNSA. CDR3 in amino acids: CASSIWTGQETQYF. CDR3 nucleotide sequence: TGTGCCAGCAGCATCTGGACAGGTCAAGAGACCCAGTACTTC. Using reference TRBV7-2 and TRBJ2-5 for the parts outside the CDR3, the full variable domain is GAGVSQSPSNKVTEKGKDVELRCDPISGHTALYWYRQSLGQGLEFLIYFQGNSAPDKSGLPSDRFSAERTGGSVSTLTIQRTQQEDSAVYLCASSIWTGQETQYFGPGTRLLVL.

The chain uses TRBV6-5 and TRBJ2-7; TRBD2 is a possible D gene (5 bases). From germline, CDR1 is MNHEY and CDR2 SVGAGI. The CDR3 runs 14 residues. Trimming cost V 3 bases and J 0 bases, with 9 bases left between them. CDR3 in amino acids: CASSYEGYSYEQYF. In DNA, the CDR3 is TGTGCCAGCAGTTATGAGGGCTACTCCTACGAGCAGTACTTC.

V usage is TRBV5-1 and J usage is TRBJ1-1; the D gene is possibly TRBD1 (6 bases). The germline V gene has CDR1 SGHRS and CDR2 YFSETQ. The CDR3 spans 15 residues. V lost 1 base and J lost 0, with 10 bases in between. CDR3 in amino acids: CASSLWAGVNTEAFF. In DNA form, the CDR3 reads TGCGCCAGCAGCTTGTGGGCAGGGGTGAACACTGAAGCTTTCTTT. Variable domain in full (rest from reference TRBV5-1 and TRBJ1-1): KAGVTQTPRYLIKTRGQQVTLSCSPISGHRSVSWYQQTPGQGLQFLFEYFSETQRNKGNFPGRFSGRQFSNSRSEMNVSTLELGDSALYLCASSLWAGVNTEAFFGQGTRLTVV.

This clone was seen only once. The V gene is TRBV20-1, the J gene TRBJ1-1, with TRBD1 as a possible D gene (6 bases). The germline gives CDR1 DFQATT, CDR2 SNEGSKA (reference sequence). Between the trimmed V and J ends, which lost 3 bases and 2 bases, there was a span of 16 bases. CDR3 length: 15 residues. The CDR3 region is CSASVLGGGNTEAFF. The CDR3 DNA is TGCAGTGCTAGTGTCCTAGGGGGGGGAAACACTGAAGCTTTCTTT.

This clone was found once. The V call is TRBV11-3, the J call TRBJ1-1; D is perhaps TRBD1 (6 bases). The CDR3 length is 14 residues. Germline V gives CDR1 SGHNT, CDR2 YENEEA. V lost 3 bases and J lost 4, with 12 bases in between. The CDR3 DNA reads as TGTGCCAGCAGCTTTGGGGGGGGCCGCACTGAAGCTTTCTTT. Amino acids: CASSFGGGRTEAFF.

The chain couples TRBV30 to TRBJ2-3, with D perhaps matching TRBD2 (6 bases). This CDR3 region has 14 residues. Germline V CDR1 and CDR2: GTSNPN, SVGIG (reference sequence). Trimming removed 8 bases at V and 4 bases at J, with 19 bases between. The CDR3 DNA sequence: TGTGCCGCGGGACTGGGGGTGAGAGCAGATACGCAGTATTTT. Residues: CAAGLGVRADTQYF.

V usage is TRBV10-3 and J usage is TRBJ1-1; weak D call: TRBD1 (6 bases). CDR1 ENHRY and CDR2 SYGVKD come from the germline V gene. The CDR3 contains 12 residues. V lost 6 bases and J 4 bases, leaving 9 bases between the germline ends. CDR3 in DNA: TGTGCCATCAGCCAGGGGAGCACTGAAGCTTTCTTT. Its protein is CAISQGSTEAFF.